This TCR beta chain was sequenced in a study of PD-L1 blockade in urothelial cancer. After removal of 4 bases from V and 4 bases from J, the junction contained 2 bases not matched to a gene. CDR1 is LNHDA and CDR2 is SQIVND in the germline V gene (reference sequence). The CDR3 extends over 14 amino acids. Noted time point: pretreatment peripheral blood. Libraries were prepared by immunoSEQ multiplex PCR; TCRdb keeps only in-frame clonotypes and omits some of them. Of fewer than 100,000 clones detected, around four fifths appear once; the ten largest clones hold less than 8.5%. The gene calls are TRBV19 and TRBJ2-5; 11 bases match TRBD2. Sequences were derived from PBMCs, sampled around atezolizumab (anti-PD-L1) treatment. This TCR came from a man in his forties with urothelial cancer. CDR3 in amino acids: CASSRGLAGETQYF. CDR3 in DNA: TGTGCCAGTAGTAGAGGACTAGCGGGAGAGACCCAGTACTTC.